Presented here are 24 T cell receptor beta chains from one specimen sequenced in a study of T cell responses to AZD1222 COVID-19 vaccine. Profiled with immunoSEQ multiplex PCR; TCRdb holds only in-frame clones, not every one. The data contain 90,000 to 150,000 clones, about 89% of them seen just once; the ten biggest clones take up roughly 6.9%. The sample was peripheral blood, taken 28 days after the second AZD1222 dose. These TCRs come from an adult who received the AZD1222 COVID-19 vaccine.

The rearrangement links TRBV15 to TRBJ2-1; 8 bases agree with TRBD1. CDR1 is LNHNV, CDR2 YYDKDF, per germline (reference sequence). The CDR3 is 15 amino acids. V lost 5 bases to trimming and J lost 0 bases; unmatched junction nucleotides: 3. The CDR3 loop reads CATSADRGSYNEQFF. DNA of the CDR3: TGTGCCACCAGCGCAGACAGGGGCTCCTACAATGAGCAGTTCTTC.

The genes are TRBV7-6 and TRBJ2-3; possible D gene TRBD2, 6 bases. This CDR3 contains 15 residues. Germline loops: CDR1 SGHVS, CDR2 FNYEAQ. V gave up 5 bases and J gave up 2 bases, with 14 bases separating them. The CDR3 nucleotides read TGTGCCAGCAGCCCCGGGGGTTCCCACACAGATACGCAGTATTTT. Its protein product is CASSPGGSHTDTQYF.

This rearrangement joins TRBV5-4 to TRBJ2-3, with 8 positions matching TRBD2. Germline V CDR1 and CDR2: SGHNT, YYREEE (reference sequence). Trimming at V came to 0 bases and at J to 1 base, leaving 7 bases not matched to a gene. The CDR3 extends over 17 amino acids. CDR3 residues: CASSLAGGGHGTDTQYF. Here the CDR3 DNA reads TGTGCCAGCAGCTTGGCCGGGGGGGGCCATGGCACAGATACGCAGTATTTT. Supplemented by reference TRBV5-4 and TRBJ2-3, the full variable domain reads ETGVTQSPTHLIKTRGQQVTLRCSSQSGHNTVSWYQQALGQGPQFIFQYYREEENGRGNFPPRFSGLQFPNYSSELNVNALELDDSALYLCASSLAGGGHGTDTQYFGPGTRLTVL.

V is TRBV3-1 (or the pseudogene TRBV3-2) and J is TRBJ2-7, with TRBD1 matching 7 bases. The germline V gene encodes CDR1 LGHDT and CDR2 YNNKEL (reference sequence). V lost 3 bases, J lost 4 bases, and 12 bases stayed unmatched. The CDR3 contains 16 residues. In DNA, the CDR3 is TGTGCCAGCAGCCACAATCCCCGGGACAGACAATACGAGCAGTACTTC. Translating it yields CASSHNPRDRQYEQYF.

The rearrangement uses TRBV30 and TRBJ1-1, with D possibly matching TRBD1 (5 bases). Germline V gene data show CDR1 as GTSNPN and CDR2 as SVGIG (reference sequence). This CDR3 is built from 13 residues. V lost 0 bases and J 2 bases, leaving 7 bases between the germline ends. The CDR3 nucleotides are TGTGCCTGGAGTGTATGGACAAACACTGAAGCTTTCTTT. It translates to CAWSVWTNTEAFF.

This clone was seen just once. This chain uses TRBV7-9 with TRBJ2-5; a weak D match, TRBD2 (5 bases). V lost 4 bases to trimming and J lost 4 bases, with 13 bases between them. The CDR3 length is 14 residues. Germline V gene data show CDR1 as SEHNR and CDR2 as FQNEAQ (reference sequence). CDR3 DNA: TGTGCCAGCAGCTGGCAAACTAGTGCAGAGACCCAGTACTTC. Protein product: CASSWQTSAETQYF.

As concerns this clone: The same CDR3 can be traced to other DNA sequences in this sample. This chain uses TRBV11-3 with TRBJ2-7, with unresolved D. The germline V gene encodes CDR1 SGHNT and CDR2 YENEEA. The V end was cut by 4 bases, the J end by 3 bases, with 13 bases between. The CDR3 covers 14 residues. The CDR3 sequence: CASSSRGGYYEQYF. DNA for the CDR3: TGTGCCAGCAGCTCCCGCGGTGGTTACTACGAGCAGTACTTC.

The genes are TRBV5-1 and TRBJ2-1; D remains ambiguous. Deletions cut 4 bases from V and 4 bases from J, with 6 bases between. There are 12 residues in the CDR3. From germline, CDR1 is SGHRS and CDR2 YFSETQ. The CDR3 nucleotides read TGCGCCAGCAGCCCAAATTACAATGAGCAGTTCTTC. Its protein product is CASSPNYNEQFF.

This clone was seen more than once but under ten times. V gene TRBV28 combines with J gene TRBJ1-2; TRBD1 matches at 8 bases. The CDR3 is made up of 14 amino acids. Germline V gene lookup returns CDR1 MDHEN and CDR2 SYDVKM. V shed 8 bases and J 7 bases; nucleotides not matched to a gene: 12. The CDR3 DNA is TGTGCCAGCCTTACAGGGGGGCGAAGGGGTGGCTACACCTTC. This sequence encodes CASLTGGRRGGYTF.

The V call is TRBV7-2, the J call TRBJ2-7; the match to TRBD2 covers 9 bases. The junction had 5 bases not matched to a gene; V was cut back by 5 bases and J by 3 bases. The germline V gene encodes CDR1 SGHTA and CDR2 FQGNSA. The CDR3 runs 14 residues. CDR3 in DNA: TGTGCCAGCAGCCCGGGACTAGCTAGCTACGAGCAGTACTTC. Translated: CASSPGLASYEQYF.

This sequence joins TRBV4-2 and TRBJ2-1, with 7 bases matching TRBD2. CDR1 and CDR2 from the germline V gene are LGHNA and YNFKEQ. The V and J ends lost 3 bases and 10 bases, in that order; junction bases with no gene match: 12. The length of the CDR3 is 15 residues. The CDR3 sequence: CASSQRLAVQGEQFF. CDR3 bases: TGTGCCAGCAGCCAGCGGCTAGCGGTCCAGGGAGAGCAGTTCTTC.

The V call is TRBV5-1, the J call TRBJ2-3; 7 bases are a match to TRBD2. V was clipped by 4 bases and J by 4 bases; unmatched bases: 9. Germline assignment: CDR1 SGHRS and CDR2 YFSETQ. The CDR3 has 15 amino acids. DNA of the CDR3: TGCGCCAGCAGCACTGGACTAGAAGATTCAGATACGCAGTATTTT. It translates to CASSTGLEDSDTQYF.

In DNA form, the CDR3 reads TGTGCCAGCAGCTTACGGGACAGGCAAATGAACACTGAAGCTTTCTTT. Translating gives CASSLRDRQMNTEAFF. The genes are TRBV7-9 and TRBJ1-1; TRBD1 matches 8 bases. CDR3 size: 16 residues. Germline values: CDR1 SEHNR, CDR2 FQNEAQ (reference sequence). V was clipped by 2 bases and J by 0 bases; unmatched bases: 5.

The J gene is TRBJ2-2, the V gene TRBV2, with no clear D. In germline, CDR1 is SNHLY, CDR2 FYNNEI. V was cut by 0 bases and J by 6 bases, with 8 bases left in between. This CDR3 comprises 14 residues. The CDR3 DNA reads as TGTGCCAGCAGTGAAGCGCTTTCCCCCGGGGAGCTGTTTTTT. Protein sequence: CASSEALSPGELFF.

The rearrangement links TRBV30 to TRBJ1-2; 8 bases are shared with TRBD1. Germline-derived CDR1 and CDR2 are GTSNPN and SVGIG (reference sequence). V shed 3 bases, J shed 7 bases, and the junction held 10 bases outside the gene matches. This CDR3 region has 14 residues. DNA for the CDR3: TGTGCCTGGAGCAACCTTCAGGGGGCGCGTGGCTACACCTTC. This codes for CAWSNLQGARGYTF.

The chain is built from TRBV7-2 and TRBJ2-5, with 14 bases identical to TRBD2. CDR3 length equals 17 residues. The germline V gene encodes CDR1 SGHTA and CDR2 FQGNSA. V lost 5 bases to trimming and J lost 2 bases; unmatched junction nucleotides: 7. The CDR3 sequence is CASSARLAGGAQETQYF. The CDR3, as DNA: TGTGCCAGCAGCGCGCGACTAGCGGGGGGGGCTCAAGAGACCCAGTACTTC.

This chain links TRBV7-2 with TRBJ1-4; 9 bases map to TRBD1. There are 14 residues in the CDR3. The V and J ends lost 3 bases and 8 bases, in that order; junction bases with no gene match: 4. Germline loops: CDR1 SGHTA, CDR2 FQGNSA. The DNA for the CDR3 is TGTGCCAGCAGCTTCGGGACAGGGAGAGAAAAACTGTTTTTT. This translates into CASSFGTGREKLFF. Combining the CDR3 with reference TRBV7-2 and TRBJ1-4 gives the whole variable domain GAGVSQSPSNKVTEKGKDVELRCDPISGHTALYWYRQSLGQGLEFLIYFQGNSAPDKSGLPSDRFSAERTGGSVSTLTIQRTQQEDSAVYLCASSFGTGREKLFFGSGTQLSVL.

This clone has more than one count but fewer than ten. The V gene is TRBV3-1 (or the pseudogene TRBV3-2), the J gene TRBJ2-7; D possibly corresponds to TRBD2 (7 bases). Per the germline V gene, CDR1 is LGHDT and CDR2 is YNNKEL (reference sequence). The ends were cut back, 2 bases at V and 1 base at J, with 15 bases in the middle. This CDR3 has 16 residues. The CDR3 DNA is TGTGCCAGCAGCCAACCTGGGGGGGGCTCGTCCTACGAGCAGTACTTC. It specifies CASSQPGGGSSYEQYF.

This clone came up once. CDR3 DNA sequence: TGTGCCACCAAGGCGGGGGGCGGACTGGAGACCCAGTACTTC. Its translation is CATKAGGGLETQYF. V gene TRBV2 combines with J gene TRBJ2-5, with TRBD2 matching 8 bases. The length of the CDR3 is 14 residues. The germline V gene encodes CDR1 SNHLY and CDR2 FYNNEI. The trim removed 10 bases at V and 5 bases at J, leaving 12 bases unmatched.

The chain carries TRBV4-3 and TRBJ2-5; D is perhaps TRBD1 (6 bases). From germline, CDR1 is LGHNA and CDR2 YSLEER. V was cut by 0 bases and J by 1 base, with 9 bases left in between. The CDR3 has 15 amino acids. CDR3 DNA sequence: TGCGCCAGCAGCCAAGATCAGGGGCCCCAAGAGACCCAGTACTTC. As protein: CASSQDQGPQETQYF.

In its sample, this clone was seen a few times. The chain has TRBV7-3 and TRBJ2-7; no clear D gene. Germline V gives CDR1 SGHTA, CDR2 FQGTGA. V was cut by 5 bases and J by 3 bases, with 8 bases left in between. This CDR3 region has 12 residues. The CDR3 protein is CASSPRIYEQYF. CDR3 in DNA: TGTGCCAGCAGCCCTAGGATCTACGAGCAGTACTTC.

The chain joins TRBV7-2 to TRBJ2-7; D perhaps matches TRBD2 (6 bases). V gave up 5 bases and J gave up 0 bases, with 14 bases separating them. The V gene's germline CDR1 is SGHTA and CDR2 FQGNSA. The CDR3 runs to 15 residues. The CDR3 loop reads CASSAYHGSSYEQYF. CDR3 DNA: TGTGCCAGCAGCGCCTACCACGGGAGCTCCTACGAGCAGTACTTC.

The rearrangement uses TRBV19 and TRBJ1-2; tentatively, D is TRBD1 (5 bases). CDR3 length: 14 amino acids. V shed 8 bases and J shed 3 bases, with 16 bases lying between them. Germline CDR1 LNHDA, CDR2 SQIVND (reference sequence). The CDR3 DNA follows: TGTGCCAGTGGAATGGGGGAGGACGACTATGGCTACACCTTC. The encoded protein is CASGMGEDDYGYTF.

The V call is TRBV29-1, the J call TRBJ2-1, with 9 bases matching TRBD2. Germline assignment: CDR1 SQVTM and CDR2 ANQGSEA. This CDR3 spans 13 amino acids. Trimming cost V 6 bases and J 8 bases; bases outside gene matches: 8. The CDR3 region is CSVLKLAGHEQFF. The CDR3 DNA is TGCAGCGTCCTTAAACTAGCGGGCCATGAGCAGTTCTTC.